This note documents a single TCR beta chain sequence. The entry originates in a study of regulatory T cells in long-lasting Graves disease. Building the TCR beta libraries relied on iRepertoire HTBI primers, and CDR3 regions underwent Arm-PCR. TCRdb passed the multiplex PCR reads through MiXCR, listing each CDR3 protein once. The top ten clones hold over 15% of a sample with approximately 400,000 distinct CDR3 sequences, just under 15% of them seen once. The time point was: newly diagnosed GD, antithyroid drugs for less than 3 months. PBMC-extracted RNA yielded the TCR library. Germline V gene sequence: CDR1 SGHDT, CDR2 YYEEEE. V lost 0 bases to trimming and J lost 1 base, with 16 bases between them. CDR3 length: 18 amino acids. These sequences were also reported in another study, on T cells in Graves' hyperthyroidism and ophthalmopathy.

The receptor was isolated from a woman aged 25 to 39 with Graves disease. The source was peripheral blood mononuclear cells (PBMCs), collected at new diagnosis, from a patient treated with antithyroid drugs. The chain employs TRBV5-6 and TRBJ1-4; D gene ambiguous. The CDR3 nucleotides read TGTGCCAGCAGCTTGGGGTTCCCCTCGGGTGAAACTAATGAAAAACTGTTTTTT. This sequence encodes CASSLGFPSGETNEKLFF.